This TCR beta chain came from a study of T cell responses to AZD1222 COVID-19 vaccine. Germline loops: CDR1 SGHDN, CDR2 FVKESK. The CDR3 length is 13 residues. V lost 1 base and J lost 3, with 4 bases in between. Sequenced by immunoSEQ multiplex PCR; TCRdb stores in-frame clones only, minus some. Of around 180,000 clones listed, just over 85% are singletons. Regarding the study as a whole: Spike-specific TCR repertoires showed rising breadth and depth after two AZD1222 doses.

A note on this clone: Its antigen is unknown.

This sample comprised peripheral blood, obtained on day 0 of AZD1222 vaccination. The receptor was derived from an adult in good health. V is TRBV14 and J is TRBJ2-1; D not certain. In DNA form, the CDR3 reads TGTGCCAGCAGCCAAGCAGGCTACAATGAGCAGTTCTTC. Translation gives CASSQAGYNEQFF. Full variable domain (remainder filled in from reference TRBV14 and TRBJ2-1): EAGVTQFPSHSVIEKGQTVTLRCDPISGHDNLYWYRRVMGKEIKFLLHFVKESKQDESGMPNNRFLAERTGGTYSTLKVQPAELEDSGVYFCASSQAGYNEQFFGPGTRLTVL.